This TCR beta chain is from a study of identical twins. Points from the study as a whole: Beta out-of-frame twin sharing showed a weaker excess. Insertions were fewer in abundant cord blood beta clonotypes, whereas memory repertoires showed none of this pattern.

This clonotype occurred many times. What it recognizes is unknown. Unmatched junction bases numbered 13, after V lost 5 bases and J lost 4 bases. Germline CDR1 and CDR2: MNHEY and SVGEGT. There are 17 residues in the CDR3. Template switching created a universal primer site, and the cDNA included unique molecular identifiers. One entry per CDR3 protein results from TCRdb running MiXCR on the 5' RACE reads. This table has some 660,000 distinct CDR3 sequences, around 8.3% appearing once. These records were also assigned to another study, of yellow fever vaccine responses in identical twins.

Sequencing was done on a sample of PBMCs. The rearrangement joins TRBV6-2 or TRBV6-3 to TRBJ2-2; 7 nucleotides align to TRBD2. The TCR originated in a woman aged 18-29 years in good health. CDR3 bases: TGTGCCAGCAGTAGACCGGCCGGGGGGAGTATCACCGGGGAGCTGTTTTTT. It translates to CASSRPAGGSITGELFF.